These T cell receptor beta chains were read from a single sample in a study of intratumoral heterogeneity in liver cancer. The table came from immunoSEQ multiplex PCR; TCRdb's copy has only in-frame clones and leaves some out. Of around 5,900 clones in the sample, approximately 72% were seen once. This sample comprised tumor-adjacent normal tissue, obtained before any cancer treatment. All receptors come from a man between 65 and 79 years old with hepatocellular carcinoma. CDR3s include the opening cysteine and the closing phenylalanine or tryptophan. D genes are given only for firm matches. Size is omitted from some rows. Given values are once, few, many or a class for expanded clones.

V,D,size,J,CDR3,DNA
TRBV28,TRBD1,-,TRBJ1-4,CASSLGTGGKEKLFF,TGTGCCAGCAGTTTGGGGACAGGGGGAAAAGAAAAACTGTTTTTT
TRBV12-5,-,-,TRBJ2-7,CASGSREEQYF,TGTGCTAGTGGTTCGAGGGAGGAGCAGTACTTC
TRBV28,TRBD2,-,TRBJ2-5,CASSAGTSGVYRETQYF,TGTGCCAGCAGTGCCGGGACTAGCGGGGTCTACCGGGAGACCCAGTACTTC
TRBV7-8,-,medium-sized,TRBJ2-2,CASSLGPGSNTGELFF,TGTGCCAGCAGCTTAGGGCCAGGGAGTAACACCGGGGAGCTGTTTTTT
TRBV5-6,TRBD1,-,TRBJ2-1,CASSLSTGGPFF,TGTGCCAGCAGCTTGAGTACAGGGGGACCGTTCTTC
TRBV20-1,TRBD2,-,TRBJ2-3,CSASGGGRTDTQYF,TGCAGTGCTAGTGGCGGGGGGCGCACAGATACGCAGTATTTT
TRBV12-5,TRBD1,-,TRBJ2-3,CASRQQGDWQDTQYF,TGTGCTAGCCGACAACAGGGGGATTGGCAAGATACGCAGTATTTT
TRBV9,TRBD2,-,TRBJ2-3,CASSVGSGGTDTQYF,TGTGCCAGCAGCGTAGGTAGCGGGGGCACAGATACGCAGTATTTT
TRBV11-2,TRBD1,-,TRBJ1-4,CASSLGQGTALNEKLFF,TGTGCCAGCAGCTTAGGACAGGGGACCGCCCTTAATGAAAAACTGTTTTTT
TRBV28,-,-,TRBJ1-2,CASSPRGVYGYTF,TGTGCCAGCAGTCCGCGGGGGGTCTATGGCTACACCTTC
TRBV5-1,TRBD1,once,TRBJ2-6,CASSPGQGATGANVLTF,TGCGCCAGCAGCCCAGGACAGGGGGCTACTGGGGCCAACGTCCTGACTTTC
TRBV5-6,-,-,TRBJ1-4,CASSLWSGRGSLEKLFF,TGTGCCAGCAGCTTGTGGTCCGGGCGGGGTTCGTTGGAAAAACTGTTTTTT
TRBV5-1,-,-,TRBJ1-1,CASSISPENTEAFF,TGCGCCAGCAGCATTTCCCCGGAGAACACTGAAGCTTTCTTT
TRBV5-1,-,-,TRBJ2-5,CASSSLETETQYF,TGCGCCAGCAGCTCCTTGGAAACAGAGACCCAGTACTTC
TRBV12-3/TRBV12-4,-,-,TRBJ1-1,CASNPGLNTEAFF,TGTGCCAGCAACCCGGGCCTGAACACTGAAGCTTTCTTT
TRBV2,-,-,TRBJ2-1,CAKGRASYNEQFF,TGTGCCAAAGGCAGGGCCTCCTACAATGAGCAGTTCTTC
TRBV5-5,-,-,TRBJ2-5,CASSLGGRGGSETQYF,TGTGCCAGCAGCTTGGGGGGTAGGGGTGGATCAGAGACCCAGTACTTC
TRBV6-5,-,-,TRBJ1-2,CASSYADRIGHGYTF,TGTGCCAGCAGTTACGCCGACAGGATCGGCCATGGCTACACCTTC
TRBV18,TRBD1,-,TRBJ1-6,CASSSPGQGVGSPLHF,TGTGCCAGCTCAAGCCCGGGACAGGGGGTAGGTTCACCCCTCCACTTT
TRBV5-6,-,-,TRBJ1-5,CASSLGGAYSNQPQHF,TGTGCCAGCAGCTTGGGGGGAGCCTATAGCAATCAGCCCCAGCATTTT
TRBV7-3,-,-,TRBJ2-3,CASSRTDTDTQYF,TGTGCCAGCAGTCGGACCGATACAGATACGCAGTATTTT
TRBV19,-,-,TRBJ2-1,CATTRSYNEQFF,TGTGCCACCACGCGATCCTACAATGAGCAGTTCTTC
TRBV18,-,medium-sized,TRBJ1-5,CASSRETGQPQHF,TGTGCCAGCTCACGGGAAACCGGCCAGCCCCAGCATTTT
TRBV5-4,TRBD1,few,TRBJ1-4,CASSLTGGNEKLFF,TGTGCCAGCAGCCTAACAGGGGGCAATGAAAAACTGTTTTTT
TRBV5-4,-,-,TRBJ2-5,CASSLTGRQETQYF,TGTGCCAGCAGCTTAACAGGGCGCCAAGAGACCCAGTACTTC